This T cell receptor beta chain was captured in a study of Graves' ophthalmopathy and Graves' hyperthyroidism. Findings and caveats of the study: Also, most clonotypes expanded in the thyroid above 0.001 frequency appeared in blood.

RNA transcripts were the template, and TCR beta CDR3 regions were amplified from them. HTBI primers primed a first-round RT-PCR, and a second-round multiplex PCR followed. TCRdb processed the multiplex PCR reads anew with MiXCR; each CDR3 protein has one entry. The sample comprises some 160,000 distinct CDR3 sequences, 35% to 45% of which are singletons, and 8% to 9.5% rests with the top ten. Moderate-to-severe activity, with CAS ≥3, NOSPECS ≥4 and duration under 3 months, characterized the donors with ophthalmopathy. Remarks on this clonotype: Its antigen is unknown.

The CDR3 spans 14 residues. The germline gives CDR1 SGHTA, CDR2 FQGNSA. With 5 bases clipped from V and 7 bases from J, the junction kept 8 bases outside the gene matches. The clonotype comes from a man aged 30 to 39 with Graves' ophthalmopathy. The chain employs TRBV7-2 and TRBJ1-5; 7 bases are shared with TRBD1. The sample was peripheral blood. Here the CDR3 reads CASSIDREGQPQHF. The CDR3 nucleotides are TGTGCCAGCAGCATAGACAGGGAGGGACAGCCCCAGCATTTT.